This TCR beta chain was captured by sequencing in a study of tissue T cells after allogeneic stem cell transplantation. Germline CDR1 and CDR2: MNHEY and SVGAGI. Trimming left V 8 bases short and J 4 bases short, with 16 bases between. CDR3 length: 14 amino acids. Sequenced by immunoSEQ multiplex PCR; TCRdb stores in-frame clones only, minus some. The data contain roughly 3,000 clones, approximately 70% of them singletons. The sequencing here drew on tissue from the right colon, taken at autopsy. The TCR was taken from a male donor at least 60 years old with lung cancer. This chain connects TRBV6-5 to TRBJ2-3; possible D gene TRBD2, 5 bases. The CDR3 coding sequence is TGTGCCAGCTCGTCCGGGGTAATGGCAGATACGCAGTATTTT. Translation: CASSSGVMADTQYF.